The 16 T cell receptor beta chains reported below all come from one sample, sequenced in a study of Graves' ophthalmopathy and Graves' hyperthyroidism. CDR3 regions of TCR beta were amplified from RNA transcripts. First-round RT-PCR relied on HTBI primers, and a second-round multiplex PCR came next. TCRdb called the multiplex PCR reads again in MiXCR, with one record for every CDR3 protein. This table has 500,000 to 800,000 distinct CDR3 sequences, over 40% appearing once. The sequenced sample consisted of peripheral blood. Receptors originate from an adult man with Graves' ophthalmopathy.

This clonotype has at least ten counts. V is TRBV10-2 and J is TRBJ1-2, with no clear D. Germline values: CDR1 WSHSY, CDR2 SAAADI. The V end lost 7 bases, the J end lost 6 bases, and 15 bases lay between the germline ends. The CDR3 loop spans 13 amino acids. CDR3 region: CASNPGDRDGYTF. The CDR3 coding sequence is TGCGCCAGCAACCCGGGTGATAGGGATGGCTACACCTTC.

This clonotype was seen repeatedly, ten times or more. Here the CDR3 DNA reads TGTGCCAGCAGCTCCGGGACCGCCAGAGCCTTTGGCTACACCTTC. This translates into CASSSGTARAFGYTF. The chain has TRBV7-2 and TRBJ1-2; possible D gene TRBD1, 5 bases. The germline V and J ends were trimmed by 4 bases and 7 bases, with 19 bases remaining between them. Per germline, CDR1 SGHTA and CDR2 FQGNSA. The CDR3 is 15 residues long.

This clonotype was recorded at least ten times. The gene calls are TRBV9 and TRBJ1-1; D may be TRBD1 (5 bases). CDR1 SGDLS and CDR2 YYNGEE come from the germline V gene. V lost 0 bases, J lost 3 bases, and 9 bases lay in between. This CDR3 is 14 amino acids long. CDR3 protein: CASSVVGADTEAFF. For the CDR3, the DNA is TGTGCCAGCAGCGTAGTAGGGGCGGACACTGAAGCTTTCTTT. Variable domain in full (rest from reference TRBV9 and TRBJ1-1): DSGVTQTPKHLITATGQRVTLRCSPRSGDLSVYWYQQSLDQGLQFLIQYYNGEERAKGNILERFSAQQFPDLHSELNLSSLELGDSALYFCASSVVGADTEAFFGQGTRLTVV.

This clonotype was found once. This chain links TRBV29-1 with TRBJ1-4; D possibly corresponds to TRBD1 (6 bases). Trimming took 7 bases from V and 7 from J, leaving 16 bases between them. CDR3 length: 13 residues. Germline CDR1 is SQVTM and CDR2 is ANQGSEA. The DNA of the CDR3 is TGCAGCGCTAGAGAGGGGGGCAGTGAAAAACTGTTTTTT. Amino acids: CSAREGGSEKLFF. The full variable domain, completed using reference TRBV29-1 and TRBJ1-4, is SAVISQKPSRDICQRGTSLTIQCQVDSQVTMMFWYRQQPGQSLTLIATANQGSEATYESGFVIDKFPISRPNLTFSTLTVSNMSPEDSSIYLCSAREGGSEKLFFGSGTQLSVL.

Notes on this clonotype: This may stem from a read error, because a much larger clone lies one nucleotide away. The chain links TRBV7-2 to TRBJ1-4, with unresolved D. This CDR3 has 13 amino acids. Germline V gene sequence: CDR1 SGHTA, CDR2 FQGNSA. CDR3 nucleotide sequence: TGCGCCAGCAGCCAAAATCGGGAGGAAAAACTGTTTTTT. Protein: CASSQNREEKLFF.

In its sample, this clonotype was seen many times. The chain links TRBV10-3 to TRBJ2-7; 10 bases are a match to TRBD1. Germline CDR1 and CDR2: ENHRY and SYGVKD. CDR3 size: 15 residues. The V gene end was trimmed by 4 bases and the J gene end by 3 bases; junction bases not matched to a gene: 6. The CDR3 DNA follows: TGTGCCATCAGTGTAGGGGGACAGGGGCTCTACGAGCAGTACTTC. This codes for CAISVGGQGLYEQYF.

In this sample, this clonotype turned up many times. The V call is TRBV4-1, the J call TRBJ1-2, with D maybe TRBD1 (5 bases). Germline CDR1 and CDR2: MGHRA and YSYEKL. The CDR3 is made up of 14 amino acids. V lost 0 bases and J lost 7, with 12 bases in between. The CDR3 is CASSQEGVAAGYTF. Written as DNA, the CDR3 is TGCGCCAGCAGCCAAGAAGGGGTGGCAGCTGGCTACACCTTC.

This clonotype was seen more than once but under ten times. CDR3 region: CASSQESGTGELFF. CDR3 in DNA: TGCGCCAGCAGCCAAGAATCAGGTACCGGGGAGCTGTTTTTT. The chain couples TRBV4-3 to TRBJ2-2; D ambiguous. Trimming stripped 0 bases from V and 5 bases from J, with 7 bases between. Germline loops: CDR1 LGHNA, CDR2 YSLEER. The CDR3 has 14 amino acids.

This CDR3 is CASSEIRGPQETQHF. Written as DNA, the CDR3 is TGTGCCAGCAGTGAGATCAGGGGGCCACAAGAGACCCAGCATTTT. This chain uses TRBV2 with TRBJ1-5; 8 nucleotides agree with TRBD1. The V segment lost 3 bases and the J segment 11 bases; nucleotides outside the gene matches: 12. CDR1 and CDR2 from the germline V gene are SNHLY and FYNNEI. The CDR3 extends over 15 amino acids. The full variable domain, completed using reference TRBV2 and TRBJ1-5, is EPEVTQTPSHQVTQMGQEVILRCVPISNHLYFYWYRQILGQKVEFLVSFYNNEISEKSEIFDDQFSVERPDGSNFTLKIRSTKLEDSAMYFCASSEIRGPQETQHFGDGTRLSIL.

This clonotype has a count of ten or more. V gene TRBV20-1 combines with J gene TRBJ2-7; D possibly corresponds to TRBD1 (6 bases). CDR1 and CDR2 (germline): DFQATT, SNEGSKA (reference sequence). The CDR3 is 14 residues long. V was trimmed by 2 bases and J by 2 bases, leaving 13 bases between them. The CDR3 loop is CSARPLAGAYEQYF. The CDR3 region has the DNA TGCAGTGCTAGACCCCTCGCAGGGGCCTACGAGCAGTACTTC.

The gene calls are TRBV30 and TRBJ1-2; D unresolved. Per the germline V gene, CDR1 is GTSNPN and CDR2 is SVGIG (reference sequence). This CDR3 comprises 13 residues. Trimming shortened V by 0 bases and J by 6 bases, and 11 bases separated the two germline ends. The CDR3 DNA sequence: TGTGCCTGGAGTGTAAGGGTGGCGAATGGCTACACCTTC. This codes for CAWSVRVANGYTF.

This clonotype was counted at least ten times. This chain links TRBV10-3 with TRBJ2-1; D is ambiguous. The ends were cut back, 2 bases at V and 2 bases at J, with 10 bases in the middle. Germline CDR1 is ENHRY and CDR2 is SYGVKD. This CDR3 has 15 amino acids. The CDR3 reads CAISESAWTYNEQFF. In DNA form, the CDR3 reads TGTGCCATCAGTGAGAGCGCCTGGACCTACAATGAGCAGTTCTTC.

For the CDR3, the DNA is TGCGCCAGCAGGGTCGACGAGGGGAAGGGCCAAGAGACCCAGTACTTC. Residues: CASRVDEGKGQETQYF. The chain carries TRBV10-2 and TRBJ2-5; D is possibly TRBD1 or TRBD2 (5 bases each). V dropped 6 bases and J dropped 1 base, with 18 bases sitting between them. In germline, CDR1 is WSHSY, CDR2 SAAADI. CDR3 length: 16 amino acids.

This clonotype has at least ten counts. V is TRBV6-6 and J is TRBJ1-4, with no clear D. CDR1 and CDR2 from the germline V gene are MNHNY and SVGAGI (reference sequence). CDR3 length: 11 amino acids. Trimming pared 6 bases from V and 6 bases from J, leaving 5 bases between. Written as DNA, the CDR3 is TGTGCCAGCAGCCCCTATGAAAAACTGTTTTTT. Encoded protein: CASSPYEKLFF.

There are many counts of this clonotype. The chain joins TRBV12-3 or TRBV12-4 to TRBJ1-2; 11 bases match TRBD1. There are 14 residues in the CDR3. The J segment lost 6 bases and the V segment lost 1 base, leaving 1 base of the junction unmatched. This chain's CDR3 is CASSLGDRGNGYTF. CDR3 coding DNA: TGTGCCAGCAGTTTAGGGGACAGGGGGAATGGCTACACCTTC.

The chain couples TRBV29-1 to TRBJ2-7; the D gene could be TRBD1 or TRBD2 (6 bases each). The CDR3 has 12 residues. Germline lookup yields CDR1 SQVTM and CDR2 ANQGSEA. V lost 5 bases, J lost 10 bases, and 18 bases lay in between. The chain's CDR3 is CSVWGADRSQYF. In DNA form, the CDR3 reads TGCAGCGTTTGGGGGGCCGACAGGTCTCAGTACTTC.